Listed here are 28 T cell receptor beta chains from one sample, sequenced in a study of T cell responses to AZD1222 COVID-19 vaccine (dated by TCRdb to about 2021). Library preparation was by the immunoSEQ multiplex PCR assay. This immuneACCESS table, as held by TCRdb, lists in-frame sequences with V and J called but not all clones. Of the missing ones, under half trace to an unresolved V gene in checked studies; the others have no known cause. Present in this sample are roughly 70,000 clones, about four fifths of which were seen just once. The top ten hold more than 20% of the sample. This specimen's time point label, interpreted: baseline before first vaccination. In light of the paper, this sample's treatment or condition label describes: meningococcal conjugate vaccine given as trial control. The sequenced sample was peripheral blood, obtained on day 0 of MenACWY control vaccination. The receptors come from an adult in good health.

CDR3 DNA: TGCAGCGTCGTCGGTAGCTATGGCTACACCTTC. Translated: CSVVGSYGYTF. V gene TRBV29-1 combines with J gene TRBJ1-2; D not certain. The CDR3 loop spans 11 amino acids. The V end lost 6 bases, the J end lost 4 bases, and 9 bases lay between the germline ends. Germline values: CDR1 SQVTM, CDR2 ANQGSEA.

This clone was observed a few times. V gene TRBV6-2 or TRBV6-3 combines with J gene TRBJ1-2; 7 bases fit TRBD1. This CDR3 is built from 16 residues. V trimming: 4 bases; J trimming: 0 bases; junction bases outside the gene matches: 8. Germline V CDR1 and CDR2: MNHEY, SVGEGT. Written as DNA, the CDR3 is TGTGCCAGCAGTTTGACAGGGACGGCGGCTAACTATGGCTACACCTTC. This gives the protein CASSLTGTAANYGYTF.

This sequence joins TRBV5-1 and TRBJ2-7; maybe TRBD1 (5 bases). Germline values: CDR1 SGHRS, CDR2 YFSETQ. V was trimmed by 4 bases and J by 6 bases, leaving 11 bases between them. CDR3 length equals 12 residues. CDR3 DNA: TGCGCCAGCAGCATTACAGGCCCCGAGCAGTACTTC. Amino acid sequence: CASSITGPEQYF.

This chain joins TRBV19 and TRBJ2-6, with a tentative D call TRBD2 (6 bases). Trimming left V 8 bases short and J 4 bases short, with 18 bases between. The germline gives CDR1 LNHDA, CDR2 SQIVND (reference sequence). The CDR3 spans 16 residues. CDR3 residues: CASEVRGTSGANVLTF. The CDR3 DNA sequence: TGTGCCAGTGAGGTTCGGGGGACGTCCGGGGCCAACGTCCTGACTTTC. The variable domain in full, with the rest retrieved from reference TRBV19 and TRBJ2-6, is DGGITQSPKYLFRKEGQNVTLSCEQNLNHDAMYWYRQDPGQGLRLIYYSQIVNDFQKGDIAEGYSVSREKKESFPLTVTSAQKNPTAFYLCASEVRGTSGANVLTFGAGSRLTVL.

This chain uses TRBV1 with TRBJ1-5. TRBV1 is a known pseudogene. The CDR3 runs to 17 residues. CDR3 coding DNA: TGCACCAGCAGCCAAGATACGTTCGGGGTGCGCAATCAGCCCCAGCATTTT. Translated, it gives CTSSQDTFGVRNQPQHF.

CDR3 sequence (DNA): TGTGCCAGCAGTCCTCGGGACGGCTACGAGCAGTACTTC. This codes for CASSPRDGYEQYF. The rearrangement links TRBV27 to TRBJ2-7, with D perhaps matching TRBD1 or TRBD2 (5 bases each). The V and J ends lost 5 bases and 3 bases respectively, with 11 bases between them. The germline V gene encodes CDR1 MNHEY and CDR2 SMNVEV (reference sequence). The CDR3 is made up of 13 amino acids.

The genes are TRBV7-2 and TRBJ2-7; TRBD2 matches 13 bases. Unmatched junction bases numbered 5, after V lost 5 bases and J lost 4 bases. Germline CDR1 SGHTA, CDR2 FQGNSA. The CDR3 extends over 15 amino acids. The CDR3 region has the DNA TGTGCCAGCAGCCCTGAGACTAGCGGGGGGTACGAGCAGTACTTC. Translation gives CASSPETSGGYEQYF.

CDR3 sequence (DNA): TGTGCCACCCGCGGTCAGGGCGGCACCTACGAGCAGTACTTC. Protein product: CATRGQGGTYEQYF. The chain joins TRBV6-6 to TRBJ2-7; possibly TRBD1 for D (5 bases). The CDR3 runs to 14 residues. Germline CDR1 and CDR2: MNHNY and SVGAGI (reference sequence). V shed 10 bases and J shed 2 bases, with 18 bases lying between them.

V and J are TRBV30 and TRBJ2-1, with TRBD2 matching over 10 bases. CDR1 and CDR2 (germline): GTSNPN, SVGIG (reference sequence). The CDR3 extends over 12 amino acids. Trimming cost V 1 base and J 12 bases; bases outside gene matches: 3. The CDR3 sequence is CAWSASGGGQFF. The CDR3 DNA reads as TGTGCCTGGAGTGCCAGCGGGGGGGGGCAGTTCTTC.

The chain links TRBV13 to TRBJ1-2; no reliable D call. Trimming stripped 4 bases from V and 3 bases from J, with 15 bases between. The CDR3 has 15 amino acids. Germline V CDR1 and CDR2: PRHDT, FYEKMQ (reference sequence). Written as DNA, the CDR3 is TGTGCCAGCAGCTCACAAATTACGGGGTACTATGGCTACACCTTC. Translating gives CASSSQITGYYGYTF.

V gene TRBV11-2 combines with J gene TRBJ2-2, with D possibly TRBD2 on 6 matching bases. Germline V gives CDR1 SGHAT, CDR2 FQNNGV. The CDR3 has 15 residues. With 3 bases removed from V and 4 bases from J, the gap between germline ends came to 12 bases. CDR3 sequence (DNA): TGTGCCAGCAGCTTTGATGGGAGGCTCACCGGGGAGCTGTTTTTT. Its translation is CASSFDGRLTGELFF.

The V gene is TRBV11-2, the J gene TRBJ1-5; D possibly corresponds to TRBD1 (5 bases). V lost 1 base to trimming and J lost 3 bases, with 10 bases between them. From germline, CDR1 is SGHAT and CDR2 FQNNGV. This CDR3 has 15 residues. CDR3 in amino acids: CASSLAGHPNQPQHF. DNA for the CDR3: TGTGCCAGCAGCTTAGCCGGACACCCCAATCAGCCCCAGCATTTT.

In nucleotides, the CDR3 is TGTGCCAGTAGTATGAGGGGGCGAAGGGACACTGAAGCTTTCTTT. Amino acids: CASSMRGRRDTEAFF. This chain connects TRBV19 to TRBJ1-1, with TRBD1 matching 7 bases. V trimming: 3 bases; J trimming: 3 bases; junction bases outside the gene matches: 7. There are 15 residues in the CDR3. Germline V CDR1 and CDR2: LNHDA, SQIVND (reference sequence).

The gene calls are TRBV5-6 and TRBJ1-5; TRBD1 is a possible D gene (6 bases). CDR3 length equals 15 residues. Trimming stripped 0 bases from V and 3 bases from J, with 10 bases between. CDR1 is SGHDT and CDR2 is YYEEEE in the germline V gene. CDR3 sequence (DNA): TGTGCCAGCAGCTTGGGGGGGCAGGTCAATCAGCCCCAGCATTTT. Translating gives CASSLGGQVNQPQHF.

The chain couples TRBV4-1 to TRBJ2-1; TRBD2 agrees at 10 bases. The V and J ends lost 0 bases and 7 bases, in that order; junction bases with no gene match: 6. There are 16 residues in the CDR3. In germline, CDR1 is MGHRA, CDR2 YSYEKL. The DNA for the CDR3 is TGCGCCAGCAGCCAAGAAGAGCTAGCGGGGGAAAATGAGCAGTTCTTC. This encodes CASSQEELAGENEQFF.

The CDR3 sequence is CASSLLAGLGEQYF. The CDR3 nucleotides read TGTGCCAGCAGCTTACTGGCAGGGTTAGGCGAGCAGTACTTC. V gene TRBV7-3 combines with J gene TRBJ2-7; weak D call: TRBD1 (5 bases). CDR3 length: 14 residues. CDR1 SGHTA and CDR2 FQGTGA come from the germline V gene. Trimming took 2 bases from V and 6 from J, leaving 14 bases between them. The entire variable domain, with the rest obtained from reference TRBV7-3 and TRBJ2-7, is as follows: GAGVSQTPSNKVTEKGKYVELRCDPISGHTALYWYRQSLGQGPEFLIYFQGTGAADDSGLPNDRFFAVRPEGSVSTLKIQRTERGDSAVYLCASSLLAGLGEQYFGPGTRLTVT.

This clone has just a few counts. The V and J genes are TRBV6-2 or TRBV6-3 and TRBJ1-5; D is ambiguous. Trimming removed 7 bases at V and 0 bases at J, with 16 bases between. The CDR3 sequence is 16 residues long. Per the germline V gene, CDR1 is MNHEY and CDR2 is SVGEGT. CDR3 sequence reads: CASNPGSQHSNQPQHF. The CDR3 DNA follows: TGTGCCAGCAACCCCGGCAGCCAACATAGCAATCAGCCCCAGCATTTT.

The chain carries TRBV28 and TRBJ1-1; D is unresolved. The CDR3 runs to 13 residues. Trimming removed 6 bases at V and 3 bases at J, with 11 bases between. CDR1 and CDR2 (germline): MDHEN, SYDVKM. The CDR3 DNA is TGTGCCAGCAGCCCCCCTCAGGACACTGAAGCTTTCTTT. This codes for CASSPPQDTEAFF.

This clone was observed once. The chain couples TRBV6-5 to TRBJ2-1, with 12 nucleotides matching TRBD2. The V and J ends lost 6 bases and 10 bases, in that order; junction bases with no gene match: 4. The germline CDR1 and CDR2 sequences are MNHEY and SVGAGI. This CDR3 has 13 amino acids. The CDR3 DNA sequence: TGTGCCAGCAGAACCGGGACTAGCGGGGAGCAGTTCTTC. Translation gives CASRTGTSGEQFF.

This clone was observed a handful of times. This chain connects TRBV12-5 to TRBJ1-4; D perhaps matches TRBD1 (6 bases). Trimming shortened V by 5 bases and J by 0 bases, and 10 bases separated the two germline ends. The CDR3 consists of 15 residues. Germline CDR1 and CDR2: LGHNT and FRNRAP. CDR3 sequence (DNA): TGTGCTAGTGGTCCGGACAGTGCAACTAATGAAAAACTGTTTTTT. It is translated as CASGPDSATNEKLFF.

The chain couples TRBV29-1 to TRBJ2-2; tentative D call: TRBD1 (5 bases). Trimming left V 7 bases short and J 4 bases short, with 13 bases between. The CDR3 runs to 13 residues. CDR1 is SQVTM, CDR2 ANQGSEA, per germline. The CDR3 bases are TGCAGCGCAGATGGGGCCAGCACCGGGGAGCTGTTTTTT. It encodes CSADGASTGELFF.

The genes are TRBV2 and TRBJ1-1, with D hard to call. The V end was cut by 7 bases, the J end by 1 base, with 4 bases between. From germline, CDR1 is SNHLY and CDR2 FYNNEI. CDR3 length equals 11 residues. The CDR3 nucleotides read TGTGCCAGCACAGGGAACACTGAAGCTTTCTTT. Translating gives CASTGNTEAFF.

This chain links TRBV6-2 or TRBV6-3 with TRBJ1-5, with D unclear. The CDR3 sequence is 13 residues long. Germline loops: CDR1 MNHEY, CDR2 SVGEGT. V was trimmed by 5 bases and J by 4 bases, leaving 9 bases between them. The CDR3 sequence is CASSDMSNQPQHF. Here the CDR3 DNA reads TGTGCCAGCAGTGACATGTCAAATCAGCCCCAGCATTTT.

J is TRBJ2-7 and V is TRBV7-2; D remains unclear. CDR3 size: 13 residues. Germline V gene data show CDR1 as SGHTA and CDR2 as FQGNSA. V lost 5 bases and J lost 2, with 10 bases in between. The CDR3 DNA is TGTGCCAGCAGCCGAAGCCTTACCTACGAGCAGTACTTC. Translation gives CASSRSLTYEQYF.

The V gene is TRBV29-1, the J gene TRBJ2-3; D not resolved. Germline V gene lookup returns CDR1 SQVTM and CDR2 ANQGSEA. The V gene lost 4 bases and the J gene lost 5 bases, with 1 base spanning the gap. The CDR3 runs 9 residues. Here the CDR3 DNA reads TGCAGCGTTGGAGATACGCAGTATTTT. Translating it yields CSVGDTQYF.

The gene calls are TRBV2 and TRBJ1-1; weak D call: TRBD1 (5 bases). The V gene lost 4 bases and the J gene lost 6 bases, with 12 bases spanning the gap. Germline V gene data show CDR1 as SNHLY and CDR2 as FYNNEI. The CDR3 contains 13 residues. The CDR3 reads CASSVLGVAEAFF. The CDR3 bases are TGTGCCAGCAGTGTTTTGGGGGTGGCTGAAGCTTTCTTT.

The gene calls are TRBV5-8 and TRBJ2-5, with 11 bases aligning to TRBD2. CDR3 length equals 18 residues. Germline V gene lookup returns CDR1 SGHTS and CDR2 YDEGEE. With 0 bases clipped from V and 4 bases from J, the junction kept 11 bases outside the gene matches. As DNA, the CDR3 is TGTGCCAGCAGCTTGGCCAAACTAGCGGGGGCTCGGGGAGAGACCCAGTACTTC. Residues: CASSLAKLAGARGETQYF. Full variable domain (missing parts from reference TRBV5-8 and TRBJ2-5): EAGVTQSPTHLIKTRGQQATLRCSPISGHTSVYWYQQALGLGLQFLLWYDEGEERNRGNFPPRFSGRQFPNYSSELNVNALELEDSALYLCASSLAKLAGARGETQYFGPGTRLLVL.

The chain is built from TRBV5-1 and TRBJ1-6; no firm D call. This CDR3 is 13 amino acids long. CDR1 and CDR2 from the germline V gene are SGHRS and YFSETQ. With 0 bases removed from V and 9 bases from J, the gap between germline ends came to 7 bases. The CDR3 reads CASSLERASPLHF. Here the CDR3 DNA reads TGCGCCAGCAGCTTGGAGAGGGCTTCACCCCTCCACTTT.